This T cell receptor beta chain appears in the sequencing data of a study of T cell responses to AZD1222 COVID-19 vaccine. Study results and limitations: Among those given AZD1222, only 5 to 7 were seropositive at baseline.

V was trimmed by 3 bases and J by 2 bases, leaving 11 bases between them. The V gene's germline CDR1 is MNHEY and CDR2 SMNVEV (reference sequence). The CDR3 has 14 residues. Clones were read by immunoSEQ multiplex PCR, and TCRdb kept only the in-frame ones, dropping some. This sample has over 120,000 clones; about nine tenths occur once, and the top ten carry 2.5% to 4%. Note on this clone: The antigen is unknown.

The chain employs TRBV27 and TRBJ2-7, with D tentatively TRBD2 (5 bases). This sample comprised peripheral blood, obtained 28 days after the second AZD1222 dose. The TCR originated in an adult who received the AZD1222 COVID-19 vaccine. CDR3 in amino acids: CASSFSGLTYEQYF. DNA of the CDR3: TGTGCCAGCAGTTTTTCCGGACTGACCTACGAGCAGTACTTC.